Each of the 14 T cell receptor beta chains below was sequenced from the same sample in a study of T cell responses to AZD1222 COVID-19 vaccine (dated by TCRdb to the early 2020s). Preparation of the library involved the immunoSEQ multiplex PCR assay. TCRdb retrieved this table from immuneACCESS and kept in-frame rearrangements only. Not all clones are present; in checked studies, unresolved V genes account for under half, and no reason is known for the remainder. The sample has around 160,000 clones on record, roughly 91% of them singletons. Of the sample, approximately 2% falls within the top ten clones. Reading the label with the study, this specimen's time point is: baseline before first vaccination. Sequences were derived from peripheral blood, sampled on day 0 of AZD1222 vaccination. All receptors come from an adult in good health.

The CDR3, as DNA: TGCGCCAGCAGCCCCGGCGATCGTTCACCCCTCCACTTT. Its translation is CASSPGDRSPLHF. The chain recombines TRBV5-1 with TRBJ1-6; the D is unclear. V dropped 4 bases and J dropped 9 bases, with 11 bases sitting between them. CDR3 size: 13 residues. The V gene's germline CDR1 is SGHRS and CDR2 YFSETQ.

The rearrangement joins TRBV10-2 to TRBJ1-6; no reliable D call. CDR1 is WSHSY, CDR2 SAAADI, per germline. V lost 6 bases and J 8 bases, leaving 17 bases between the germline ends. This CDR3 comprises 15 residues. The CDR3 region has the DNA TGCGCCAGCAGCACTTTCAAAAGTCCTGATTCACCCCTCCACTTT. This sequence encodes CASSTFKSPDSPLHF.

The table lists this clone with a count of one. The chain is built from TRBV7-6 and TRBJ1-2; D gene uncertain. The germline V and J ends were trimmed by 2 bases and 4 bases, with 8 bases remaining between them. From germline, CDR1 is SGHVS and CDR2 FNYEAQ. The length of the CDR3 is 13 residues. CDR3 in DNA: TGTGCCAGCAGCTTAAAGGGAGGCTATGGCTACACCTTC. Protein sequence: CASSLKGGYGYTF.

V and J are TRBV10-3 and TRBJ1-5, with D possibly TRBD1 on 5 matching bases. The CDR3 runs 15 residues. Trimming cost V 6 bases and J 2 bases, with 14 bases left between them. Germline V gene data show CDR1 as ENHRY and CDR2 as SYGVKD. CDR3 amino acids: CAISAGTYGNQPQHF. CDR3 nucleotide sequence: TGTGCCATCAGCGCCGGGACCTATGGCAATCAGCCCCAGCATTTT.

The rearrangement links TRBV4-1 to TRBJ2-7, with D perhaps matching TRBD2 (5 bases). Germline V gene sequence: CDR1 MGHRA, CDR2 YSYEKL. The CDR3 is made up of 14 amino acids. The ends were cut back, 5 bases at V and 2 bases at J, with 13 bases in the middle. The CDR3 DNA is TGCGCCAGCAGCACCGGACTGCTCGCCTACGAGCAGTACTTC. It translates to CASSTGLLAYEQYF.

The chain has TRBV27 and TRBJ1-5; D is uncertain. The CDR3 runs to 13 residues. Germline values: CDR1 MNHEY, CDR2 SMNVEV (reference sequence). Trimming pared 1 base from V and 7 bases from J, leaving 8 bases between. For the CDR3, the DNA is TGTGCCAGCAGTTTATATCCCGGCCAGCCCCAGCATTTT. It specifies CASSLYPGQPQHF.

This rearrangement joins TRBV5-4 to TRBJ2-4; D is uncertain. The CDR3 consists of 12 residues. V was trimmed by 0 bases and J by 6 bases, leaving 4 bases between them. CDR1 is SGHNT and CDR2 is YYREEE in the germline V gene (reference sequence). This chain's CDR3 is CASSLGTNIQYF. The CDR3 DNA follows: TGTGCCAGCAGCTTGGGTACAAACATTCAGTACTTC.

The chain has TRBV2 and TRBJ1-4; weak D call: TRBD1 (6 bases). The ends were cut back, 6 bases at V and 7 bases at J, with 18 bases in the middle. This CDR3 is 15 amino acids long. Germline V gene sequence: CDR1 SNHLY, CDR2 FYNNEI. DNA for the CDR3: TGTGCCAGCAGGCCCACAGGGAGTTGGAGTGAAAAACTGTTTTTT. Its protein is CASRPTGSWSEKLFF.

The chain employs TRBV6-6 and TRBJ1-1, with 9 bases lining up with TRBD1. The CDR3 length is 12 residues. V trimming: 6 bases; J trimming: 6 bases; junction bases outside the gene matches: 2. Germline-derived CDR1 and CDR2 are MNHNY and SVGAGI (reference sequence). CDR3 bases: TGTGCCAGCAGAAGGGACAGGGCTGAAGCTTTCTTT. Its protein product is CASRRDRAEAFF.

V gene TRBV10-2 combines with J gene TRBJ1-1; D possibly corresponds to TRBD1 (5 bases). Trimming cost V 10 bases and J 11 bases, with 32 bases left between them. The CDR3 has 16 amino acids. Germline V gene sequence: CDR1 WSHSY, CDR2 SAAADI. CDR3 protein: CATKDQGLRTFGVAFF. The DNA of the CDR3 is TGCGCCACCAAGGATCAGGGTTTGAGGACCTTTGGAGTGGCTTTCTTT.

The gene calls are TRBV14 and TRBJ1-1, with D perhaps TRBD1 (5 bases). CDR1 and CDR2 from the germline V gene are SGHDN and FVKESK. V was trimmed by 4 bases and J by 5 bases, leaving 20 bases between them. There are 16 residues in the CDR3. The CDR3 loop reads CASSPSPDSTRTEAFF. The DNA of the CDR3 is TGTGCCAGCAGCCCATCGCCCGACAGTACGAGGACTGAAGCTTTCTTT. The full variable domain, with the rest looked up from reference TRBV14 and TRBJ1-1, is EAGVTQFPSHSVIEKGQTVTLRCDPISGHDNLYWYRRVMGKEIKFLLHFVKESKQDESGMPNNRFLAERTGGTYSTLKVQPAELEDSGVYFCASSPSPDSTRTEAFFGQGTRLTVV.

This chain links TRBV6-5 with TRBJ1-6, with a possible D match to TRBD1 (5 bases). With 0 bases removed from V and 5 bases from J, the gap between germline ends came to 11 bases. The CDR3 contains 16 residues. The V gene's germline CDR1 is MNHEY and CDR2 SVGAGI. CDR3 coding DNA: TGTGCCAGCAGTTACTCGTCCAGGGTTGATAATTCACCCCTCCACTTT. This translates into CASSYSSRVDNSPLHF.

The chain recombines TRBV9 with TRBJ2-1, with TRBD1 as a possible D gene (6 bases). This CDR3 comprises 13 residues. V gave up 0 bases and J gave up 9 bases, with 10 bases separating them. CDR1 is SGDLS and CDR2 is YYNGEE in the germline V gene. The CDR3 spells CASSVAGAVEQFF. The CDR3 nucleotides read TGTGCCAGCAGCGTAGCAGGGGCGGTTGAGCAGTTCTTC.

V gene TRBV6-6 combines with J gene TRBJ1-1, with 10 bases matching TRBD1. Germline loops: CDR1 MNHNY, CDR2 SVGAGI (reference sequence). Trimming at V came to 5 bases and at J to 1 base, leaving 7 bases not matched to a gene. The CDR3 runs 16 residues. CDR3 bases: TGTGCCAGCAGTCCACCGGGACAGGGGAAGAACACTGAAGCTTTCTTT. Its translation: CASSPPGQGKNTEAFF.